This TCR beta chain comes out of a study of patients and donors after allogeneic stem cell transplantation. TCRdb re-analysed the RT-PCR reads in MiXCR, keeping a single row per CDR3 protein. The profile shows 410,000 or so distinct CDR3 sequences, more than 15% of them singletons. This clonotype was observed a handful of times. Trimming took 4 bases from V and 8 from J, leaving 21 bases between them. The CDR3 totals 16 residues. CDR1 and CDR2 (germline): SGHRS, YFSETQ. This TCR was sampled from a human donor who was either an allogeneic HSCT recipient or a stem cell or donor lymphocyte infusion donor (not recorded which). It is not recorded whose cells these are; they may come from a transplant donor. Sequencing input: blood, either unsorted or a sorted T cell fraction (not recorded which). The chain is built from TRBV5-1 and TRBJ1-4; the D is unclear. The CDR3 region is CASSRGNGQVGEKLFF. CDR3 DNA: TGCGCCAGCAGCCGCGGGAACGGGCAGGTGGGCGAAAAACTGTTTTTT.